One and the same sample provided the 29 T cell receptor beta chains below, sequenced in a study of blood T cells in healthy people across ages. Sample-barcoded 5' priming and a J-beta primer mix drove a second PCR of roughly 7 to 11 cycles. Using its own MiXCR run on the 5' RACE reads, TCRdb lists one record per CDR3 protein. The sample includes nearly 800,000 distinct CDR3 sequences, around 50% seen only once; the top ten take 25% to 30%. The sequencing input was blood. The source of these receptors is a man aged 35-49 years in good health.

The rearrangement uses TRBV4-1 and TRBJ1-1, with unresolved D. V lost 0 bases to trimming and J lost 0 bases, with 8 bases between them. The CDR3 runs 15 residues. Germline CDR1 is MGHRA and CDR2 is YSYEKL. This chain's CDR3 is CASSQEGGLNTEAFF. CDR3 DNA sequence: TGCGCCAGCAGCCAAGAAGGAGGCTTGAACACTGAAGCTTTCTTT.

This clonotype occurred many times. The CDR3 region has the DNA TGCGCCAGCAGCCCGAGCGGAAGCGATGAGCAGTTCTTC. Residues: CASSPSGSDEQFF. The chain employs TRBV5-1 and TRBJ2-1; D might be TRBD2 (5 bases). Germline V CDR1 and CDR2: SGHRS, YFSETQ. V was shortened by 4 bases and J by 8 bases, with 13 bases between the two germline ends. The CDR3 totals 13 residues.

This clonotype has just a few counts. The rearrangement uses TRBV7-3 and TRBJ2-3; D gene ambiguous. This CDR3 spans 14 amino acids. V was clipped by 3 bases and J by 2 bases, with 9 bases between them. The germline CDR1 and CDR2 sequences are SGHTA and FQGTGA. The CDR3 spells CASSFRMNTDTQYF. The CDR3 coding sequence is TGTGCCAGCAGCTTTCGCATGAACACAGATACGCAGTATTTT.

This clonotype has more than one count but fewer than ten. This rearrangement joins TRBV20-1 to TRBJ2-7, with TRBD2 identical over 8 bases. Germline trimming cut 6 bases from V and 0 bases from J; bases unmatched to any gene: 4. This CDR3 contains 13 residues. Germline values: CDR1 DFQATT, CDR2 SNEGSKA (reference sequence). CDR3 protein: CSATGTSSYEQYF. The CDR3 DNA sequence: TGCAGTGCAACCGGGACTAGCTCCTACGAGCAGTACTTC.

The V call is TRBV4-3, the J call TRBJ2-3, with 13 bases aligning to TRBD2. J was trimmed by 7 bases and V by 0 bases; bases with no gene match: 4. CDR1 is LGHNA and CDR2 is YSLEER in the germline V gene. The CDR3 has 16 residues. CDR3 residues: CASSQEGTSGTYTQYF. CDR3 nucleotide sequence: TGCGCCAGCAGCCAAGAAGGGACTAGCGGGACATATACGCAGTATTTT.

A note on this clonotype: This may arise from a read error, as a much more abundant clone is one base away. The rearrangement uses TRBV4-2 and TRBJ2-1; D may be TRBD1 (6 bases). This CDR3 is built from 15 residues. CDR1 LGHNA and CDR2 YNFKEQ come from the germline V gene. The CDR3 reads CASSQDLGGHKEQFF. The CDR3 DNA reads as TGTGCCAGCAGCCAAGACCTTGGGGGCCACAAGGAGCAGTTCTTC.

The chain has TRBV9 and TRBJ2-7; D is uncertain. The length of the CDR3 is 14 residues. The V gene's germline CDR1 is SGDLS and CDR2 YYNGEE. The V and J ends lost 0 bases and 3 bases respectively, with 10 bases between them. This CDR3 is CASSVGPTYYEQYF. For the CDR3, the DNA is TGTGCCAGCAGCGTAGGGCCTACTTACTACGAGCAGTACTTC.

This chain connects TRBV25-1 to TRBJ2-3, with 8 nucleotides matching TRBD2. The CDR3 consists of 18 residues. J lost 0 bases, V lost 6 bases, and 14 bases had no gene match. Germline lookup yields CDR1 MGHDK and CDR2 SYGVNS. This CDR3 reads CASRVGRVNPLSTDTQYF. CDR3 DNA sequence: TGTGCCAGCAGGGTCGGGAGGGTTAATCCCCTTAGCACAGATACGCAGTATTTT.

As regards this clonotype: One end of the junction varies from germline; a read error may be responsible. The chain employs TRBV5-5 and TRBJ2-1; D ambiguous. The germline CDR1 and CDR2 sequences are SGHKS and YYEKEE (reference sequence). CDR3 size: 14 residues. The DNA of the CDR3 is TGTGCCAGCAGCGCGAGGCTGGCATACAGTGAGCAGTTCTTC. Translated, it gives CASSARLAYSEQFF.

V and J are TRBV20-1 and TRBJ1-5; D is possibly TRBD1 (5 bases). Germline V gene sequence: CDR1 DFQATT, CDR2 SNEGSKA (reference sequence). V was pared by 2 bases and J by 7 bases, with 15 bases between. The CDR3 is made up of 14 amino acids. The CDR3 bases are TGCAGTGCTAGATTAGCGTGGGGCGGGCAGCCCCAGCATTTT. Encoded protein: CSARLAWGGQPQHF.

Regarding this clonotype: At one end, the junction sequence differs from germline, possibly due to a read error. This sequence joins TRBV6-5 and TRBJ2-7, with 9 nucleotides matching TRBD1. TRBJ2-5 explains the end of the DNA better; the J call may be wrong. Germline V lookup: CDR1 MNHEY, CDR2 SVGAGI. CDR3 length: 14 residues. Written as DNA, the CDR3 is TGTGCCAGCATCGCGGACAGGGGACAAGGGACCCAGTACTTC. Translating gives CASIADRGQGTQYF.

J is TRBJ2-7 and V is TRBV7-2; 10 bases line up with TRBD1. The CDR3 runs to 15 residues. In germline, CDR1 is SGHTA, CDR2 FQGNSA. J lost 4 bases, V lost 4 bases, and 7 bases had no gene match. The CDR3 loop reads CASSSSPGQGYEQYF. The CDR3 DNA sequence: TGTGCCAGCAGCTCCTCTCCGGGACAGGGGTACGAGCAGTACTTC.

V and J are TRBV5-1 and TRBJ2-3; D gene uncertain. The length of the CDR3 is 13 residues. V lost 3 bases, J lost 2 bases, and 7 bases lay in between. Germline V CDR1 and CDR2: SGHRS, YFSETQ. The CDR3 DNA sequence: TGCGCCAGCAGCTCTATTCCCACAGATACGCAGTATTTT. Amino acids: CASSSIPTDTQYF.

As to this clonotype: At one end, the junction sequence differs from germline, possibly due to a read error. The gene calls are TRBV5-1 and TRBJ2-3; 13 nucleotides align to TRBD2. The germline gives CDR1 SGHRS, CDR2 YFSETQ. The CDR3 runs 15 residues. The CDR3 protein is CASSLGLAGSDTQYF. The CDR3 DNA is TGTGCCAGCAGCTTGGGACTAGCGGGATCGGATACGCAGTATTTT.

This clonotype was found a few times. The junction and the germline gene differ at one end; a read error may be behind it. The chain is built from TRBV7-7 and TRBJ2-3; D perhaps matches TRBD2 (6 bases). Per the germline V gene, CDR1 is SSHAT and CDR2 is FNYEAQ (reference sequence). The CDR3 has 14 residues. Written as DNA, the CDR3 is TGTGCTAGCAGCTTAGCGGTCGGGGGAGATACGCAGTATTTT. Residues: CASSLAVGGDTQYF.

This clonotype was observed a handful of times. The chain links TRBV5-5 to TRBJ2-5; D perhaps matches TRBD1 (5 bases). Trimming removed 2 bases at V and 3 bases at J, with 11 bases between. Germline CDR1 reads SGHKS; CDR2 reads YYEKEE (reference sequence). CDR3 length: 14 amino acids. The CDR3 loop is CASSFTGREETQYF. The DNA of the CDR3 is TGTGCCAGCAGCTTCACAGGACGGGAAGAGACCCAGTACTTC.

The rearrangement joins TRBV27 to TRBJ2-1; TRBD1 matches at 9 bases. Germline V gene lookup returns CDR1 MNHEY and CDR2 SMNVEV (reference sequence). Unmatched junction bases numbered 12, after V lost 5 bases and J lost 10 bases. The length of the CDR3 is 15 residues. The CDR3: CASSKRRDRANEQFF. CDR3 DNA: TGTGCCAGCAGTAAGAGACGGGACAGGGCTAACGAGCAGTTCTTC.

A few counts support this clonotype. The chain carries TRBV7-9 and TRBJ2-7; D gene uncertain. The J call is doubtful: the DNA matches TRBJ2-5 better. Germline V lookup: CDR1 SEHNR, CDR2 FQNEAQ (reference sequence). CDR3 size: 12 residues. CDR3 in amino acids: CASSFSLETQYF. In DNA form, the CDR3 reads TGTGCCAGCAGCTTCTCCCTGGAGACCCAGTACTTC.

This chain connects TRBV11-3 to TRBJ1-2, with D maybe TRBD1 (5 bases). Germline CDR1 is SGHNT and CDR2 is YENEEA. Trimming left V 3 bases short and J 2 bases short, with 7 bases between. The CDR3 consists of 13 residues. CDR3 protein: CASSFRGNYGYTF. CDR3 coding DNA: TGTGCCAGCAGCTTTCGGGGGAACTATGGCTACACCTTC.

Comments on this clonotype: Compared with germline, one end of the junction differs, possibly owing to a read error. This chain's CDR3 is CASGSQQGADTEYF. The CDR3 coding sequence is TGTGCCAGCGGATCACAGCAGGGAGCAGATACGGAGTATTTT. The V call is TRBV12-3 or TRBV12-4, the J call TRBJ2-3; the D call may be TRBD1 or TRBD2 (5 bases each). The CDR3 is 14 residues long.

This clonotype was detected a few times. The rearrangement joins TRBV24-1 to TRBJ2-4; tentative D call: TRBD2 (6 bases). Trimming took off 1 base at V and 15 bases at J, with 9 bases between the two ends. Germline V gene lookup returns CDR1 KGHDR and CDR2 SFDVKD. The CDR3 sequence is 11 residues long. The CDR3 nucleotides read TGTGCCACCAGTGATTTCGGGGGATGGTACTTC. It codes for CATSDFGGWYF.

As DNA, the CDR3 is TGTGCCAGCAGCCGTACCAGGAATGAGCAGTTCTTC. As protein: CASSRTRNEQFF. This sequence joins TRBV13 and TRBJ2-1; no definite D call. Germline values: CDR1 PRHDT, CDR2 FYEKMQ (reference sequence). This CDR3 comprises 12 residues. Trimming removed 5 bases from V and 7 bases from J, with 9 bases in between.

The rearrangement joins TRBV20-1 to TRBJ2-5; D gene uncertain. Germline-derived CDR1 and CDR2 are DFQATT and SNEGSKA (reference sequence). With 7 bases removed from V and 7 bases from J, the gap between germline ends came to 10 bases. The CDR3 is 10 amino acids. CDR3 residues: CSVSRGTQYF. DNA for the CDR3: TGCAGTGTTAGTCGCGGGACCCAGTACTTC.

This chain links TRBV12-3 or TRBV12-4 with TRBJ2-5; D may be TRBD2 (5 bases). This CDR3 spans 14 amino acids. The V and J ends lost 7 bases and 5 bases respectively, with 17 bases between them. CDR3 amino acids: CASTLEAMGETQYF. CDR3 in DNA: TGTGCCAGCACATTGGAGGCAATGGGGGAGACCCAGTACTTC.

The chain carries TRBV11-2 and TRBJ2-3; 12 nucleotides match TRBD2. The V gene's germline CDR1 is SGHAT and CDR2 FQNNGV. The CDR3 runs 16 residues. V trimming: 7 bases; J trimming: 5 bases; junction bases outside the gene matches: 10. Written as DNA, the CDR3 is TGTGCCAGCATCAGCGGACTAGCGGGGCGGGTAGATACGCAGTATTTT. It encodes CASISGLAGRVDTQYF.

J is TRBJ2-1 and V is TRBV21-1. TRBV21-1 is listed as a pseudogene. The CDR3 totals 21 residues. The CDR3 sequence: CASSKRVTGVGPTQIYNEQFF. The CDR3 nucleotides are TGTGCCAGCAGCAAAAGGGTAACTGGGGTTGGACCAACCCAGATTTACAATGAGCAGTTCTTC.

V usage is TRBV3-1 and J usage is TRBJ1-2; D may be TRBD1 (5 bases). Trimming stripped 5 bases from V and 0 bases from J, with 13 bases between. CDR1 and CDR2 from the germline V gene are LGHDT and YNNKEL (reference sequence). CDR3 length: 15 residues. The CDR3 region has the DNA TGTGCCAGCAGCTCCTACAGGAGCGCTAACTATGGCTACACCTTC. Translation: CASSSYRSANYGYTF.

V and J are TRBV29-1 and TRBJ1-1; D might be TRBD1 (6 bases). The CDR3 contains 13 residues. Germline CDR1 SQVTM, CDR2 ANQGSEA. V shed 5 bases and J shed 1 base, with 11 bases lying between them. The CDR3 protein is CSVTRDKNTEAFF. CDR3 nucleotides: TGCAGCGTTACCCGGGACAAGAACACTGAAGCTTTCTTT.

V gene TRBV28 combines with J gene TRBJ2-5; D might be TRBD1 or TRBD2, each matching 5 bases. V gave up 5 bases and J gave up 11 bases, with 21 bases separating them. Per the germline V gene, CDR1 is MDHEN and CDR2 is SYDVKM. The CDR3 has 14 residues. CDR3 sequence: CASSTAEGYNEQYF. DNA of the CDR3: TGTGCCAGCAGTACCGCCGAGGGGTACAATGAGCAGTACTTC.